This record concerns one T cell receptor (beta chain) sequence. Its antigen remains unidentified. The data were obtained in a study of a mutant IDH1 vaccine in newly diagnosed glioma. Study overall: Vaccination was launched 4-6 weeks after radiotherapy alone, or with temozolomide cycles. Pretreatment consisted of radiotherapy, temozolomide, or both, with most receiving both. Findings and limits, study-wide: Overall, 93.3% of patients had vaccine-induced immune responses.

Sequencing used immunoSEQ multiplex PCR; TCRdb keeps in-frame clones, though not all of them. The sample comprises 75,000 to 80,000 clones, more than 80% of which are singletons, and 0.77% rests with the top ten. The CDR3 consists of 13 residues. CDR1 and CDR2 (germline): SEHNR, FQNEAQ (reference sequence). The V and J ends lost 1 base and 4 bases respectively, with 7 bases between them. Time point reported: week 23, last vaccination. The content of each vaccine dose was 300 ug of mutant IDH1 20-mer peptide, and topical imiquimod accompanied it. This clonotype was sampled from a woman aged 45 to 65 with glioma. Sample: PBMCs, taken from a glioma patient whose treatment included an IDH1 peptide vaccine. The chain uses TRBV7-9 and TRBJ1-2; D gene ambiguous. The CDR3 reads CASSLEGIYGYTF. CDR3 nucleotides: TGTGCCAGCAGCTTAGAAGGAATCTATGGCTACACCTTC. Combining the CDR3 with reference TRBV7-9 and TRBJ1-2 gives the whole variable domain DTGVSQNPRHKITKRGQNVTFRCDPISEHNRLYWYRQTLGQGPEFLTYFQNEAQLEKSRLLSDRFSAERPKGSFSTLEIQRTEQGDSAMYLCASSLEGIYGYTFGSGTRLTVV.